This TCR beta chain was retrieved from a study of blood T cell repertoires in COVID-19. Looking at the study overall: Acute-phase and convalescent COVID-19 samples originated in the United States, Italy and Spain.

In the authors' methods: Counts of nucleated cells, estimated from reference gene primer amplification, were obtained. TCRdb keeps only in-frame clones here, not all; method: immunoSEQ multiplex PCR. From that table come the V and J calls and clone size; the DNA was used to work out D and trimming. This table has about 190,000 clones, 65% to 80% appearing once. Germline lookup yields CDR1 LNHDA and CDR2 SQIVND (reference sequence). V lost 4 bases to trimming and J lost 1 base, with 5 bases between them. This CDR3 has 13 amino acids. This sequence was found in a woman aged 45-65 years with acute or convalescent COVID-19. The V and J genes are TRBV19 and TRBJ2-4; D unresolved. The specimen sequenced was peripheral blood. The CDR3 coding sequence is TGTGCCAGTAGTAAAGCGGCCAAAAACATTCAGTACTTC. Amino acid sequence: CASSKAAKNIQYF.